This TCR beta chain was found in a study of blood T cells in healthy people across ages. Study results and limitations: What prevented conclusive comparison of naive and antigen-experienced cells was that PBMCs were unsorted. Naive T cell percentage and TCR beta diversity correlated strongly.

The study recruited healthy Caucasian donors from Russia who were aged about 6 to 100. Primed by a sample-barcoded 5' primer and a J-beta primer mix, a second PCR proceeded for 7 to 11 cycles. From the 5' RACE reads, TCRdb called clonotypes with MiXCR, one entry per CDR3 protein. The data show roughly 1.4 million distinct CDR3 sequences, with around 55% seen just once and about 6.7% held by the top ten. Note on this clonotype: Its antigen is still unknown.

CDR3 length: 18 amino acids. V dropped 3 bases and J dropped 6 bases, with 21 bases sitting between them. The germline CDR1 and CDR2 sequences are MNHEY and SMNVEV (reference sequence). V is TRBV27 and J is TRBJ1-6; D gene uncertain. The source material was blood. This receptor was identified in a man aged 18 to 29 in good health. The CDR3 region has the DNA TGTGCCAGCAGTTTTCAGGCCGGAGCAGAGTCCCCTAATTCACCCCTCCACTTT. This translates into CASSFQAGAESPNSPLHF.